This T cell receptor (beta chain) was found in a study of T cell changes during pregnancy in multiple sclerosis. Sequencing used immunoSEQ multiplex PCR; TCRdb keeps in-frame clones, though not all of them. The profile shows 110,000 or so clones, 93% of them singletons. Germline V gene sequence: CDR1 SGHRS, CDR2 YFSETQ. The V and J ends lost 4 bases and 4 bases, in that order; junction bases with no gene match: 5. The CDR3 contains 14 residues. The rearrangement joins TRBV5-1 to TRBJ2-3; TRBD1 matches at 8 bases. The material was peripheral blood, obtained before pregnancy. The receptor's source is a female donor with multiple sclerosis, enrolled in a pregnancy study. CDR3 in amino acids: CASSMGQAPDTQYF. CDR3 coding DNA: TGCGCCAGCAGCATGGGACAGGCCCCAGATACGCAGTATTTT.